Listed below are T cell receptor beta chains from one sample, sequenced in a study of regulatory T cells in long-lasting Graves disease. One entry per CDR3 protein results from TCRdb running MiXCR on the multiplex PCR reads. The table records more than 300,000 distinct CDR3 sequences, roughly a fifth of them present only once. The sequencing used peripheral blood mononuclear cells (PBMCs), collected when the disease was refractory, from a patient treated with antithyroid drugs. The receptor source for this set is a female donor with Graves disease. Both conserved end residues are part of each CDR3. Each record gives: V gene, J gene, clone size, D gene, CDR3 protein, CDR3 DNA. D genes are given only for firm matches. Clone sizes are given selectively: once, few, many, or a class where the clone is expanded.

V: TRBV10-3; J: TRBJ1-6; size: few; D: .; CDR3: CAIRPGLENSPLHF; DNA: TGTGCCATCAGGCCGGGACTCGAGAATTCACCCCTCCACTTT
V: TRBV20-1; J: TRBJ1-5; size: few; D: TRBD1; CDR3: CSARPGTGASNQPQHF; DNA: TGCAGTGCTAGACCCGGGACAGGGGCGTCCAATCAGCCCCAGCATTTT
V: TRBV7-3; J: TRBJ2-2; size: .; D: TRBD1; CDR3: CAGTGGTGELFF; DNA: TGTGCCGGAACAGGGGGCACCGGGGAGCTGTTTTTT
V: TRBV28; J: TRBJ1-5; size: many; D: .; CDR3: CASSLTQPQHF; DNA: TGTGCCAGCAGTTTAACTCAGCCCCAGCATTTT
V: TRBV29-1; J: TRBJ1-1; size: few; D: TRBD1; CDR3: CSVVGGNTEAFF; DNA: TGCAGCGTTGTAGGGGGCAACACTGAAGCTTTCTTT
V: TRBV12-3/TRBV12-4; J: TRBJ1-5; size: many; D: TRBD1; CDR3: CASSLGTGGSEPQHF; DNA: TGTGCCAGCAGTTTAGGCACAGGGGGCAGTGAGCCCCAGCATTTT
V: TRBV3-1; J: TRBJ2-5; size: many; D: TRBD1; CDR3: CASSLDRGLYQETQYF; DNA: TGTGCCAGCAGCCTAGACAGGGGGCTGTACCAAGAGACCCAGTACTTC
V: TRBV6-2/TRBV6-3; J: TRBJ2-2; size: .; D: .; CDR3: CASIISFKTGELFF; DNA: TGTGCCAGCATAATCTCCTTCAAAACCGGGGAGCTGTTTTTT
V: TRBV2; J: TRBJ1-4; size: many; D: .; CDR3: CASSPRTAGGNEKLFF; DNA: TGTGCCAGCAGTCCTCGGACGGCCGGGGGAAATGAAAAACTGTTTTTT
V: TRBV19; J: TRBJ1-1; size: .; D: .; CDR3: CAGSIRGNTEAFF; DNA: TGTGCCGGTAGTATCCGAGGGAACACTGAAGCTTTCTTT
V: TRBV7-8; J: TRBJ1-3; size: once; D: .; CDR3: CASSLVGAATGNTIYF; DNA: TGTGCCAGCAGCTTAGTTGGGGCGGCAACTGGAAACACCATATATTTT
V: TRBV3-1; J: TRBJ1-1; size: many; D: .; CDR3: CASSQGEGTEAFF; DNA: TGTGCCAGCAGCCAGGGGGAGGGCACTGAAGCTTTCTTT
V: TRBV10-2; J: TRBJ2-5; size: many; D: TRBD2; CDR3: CASSESGLAGVTQYF; DNA: TGCGCCAGCAGTGAGTCGGGGCTAGCGGGGGTGACCCAGTACTTC
V: TRBV7-8; J: TRBJ2-7; size: few; D: .; CDR3: CASSFNTGPYEQYF; DNA: TGTGCCAGCAGCTTCAATACAGGACCCTACGAGCAGTACTTC
V: TRBV27; J: TRBJ1-5; size: few; D: .; CDR3: CASSFLGSGNQPQHF; DNA: TGTGCCAGCAGTTTTTTAGGATCTGGCAATCAGCCCCAGCATTTT
V: TRBV20-1; J: TRBJ1-6; size: few; D: .; CDR3: CSAPRGGTQGNSPLHF; DNA: TGCAGTGCCCCACGCGGGGGGACCCAGGGGAATTCACCCCTCCACTTT
V: TRBV7-8; J: TRBJ1-5; size: .; D: .; CDR3: CASSFSQQPQHF; DNA: TGTGCCAGCAGCTTCTCACAGCAGCCCCAGCATTTT
V: TRBV5-1; J: TRBJ2-3; size: .; D: .; CDR3: CASSLTELPQYF; DNA: TGCGCCAGCAGCTTGACGGAACTCCCGCAGTATTTT
V: TRBV6-1; J: TRBJ1-1; size: many; D: .; CDR3: CASSHPGHEAFF; DNA: TGTGCCAGCAGTCACCCGGGACACGAAGCTTTCTTT
V: TRBV6-1; J: TRBJ2-7; size: .; D: .; CDR3: CASTPASYEQYF; DNA: TGTGCCAGCACGCCAGCCTCCTACGAGCAGTACTTC
V: TRBV6-5; J: TRBJ1-2; size: many; D: .; CDR3: CASSYLIQSGAKGYTF; DNA: TGTGCCAGCAGTTACTTGATCCAGTCGGGGGCCAAAGGCTACACCTTC
V: TRBV15; J: TRBJ2-7; size: .; D: .; CDR3: CATSTRFSYEQYF; DNA: TGTGCCACCAGTACGCGGTTTTCCTACGAGCAGTACTTC
V: TRBV29-1; J: TRBJ1-2; size: few; D: .; CDR3: CSVDSGRRRYGYTF; DNA: TGCAGCGTTGATAGCGGGCGTCGGAGATATGGCTACACCTTC
V: TRBV6-4; J: TRBJ1-2; size: few; D: .; CDR3: CASSSPGGARGYTF; DNA: TGTGCCAGCAGTTCCCCGGGGGGCGCGAGGGGCTACACCTTC
V: TRBV27; J: TRBJ2-5; size: many; D: TRBD2; CDR3: CASSPTGLAGETQYF; DNA: TGTGCCAGCAGTCCCACGGGACTAGCGGGAGAGACCCAGTACTTC
V: TRBV7-9; J: TRBJ2-7; size: .; D: TRBD1; CDR3: CASSAEGTDLYEQYF; DNA: TGTGCCAGCAGCGCAGAGGGGACAGATCTCTACGAGCAGTACTTC
V: TRBV11-2; J: TRBJ2-7; size: many; D: .; CDR3: CASSLRRSSYEQYF; DNA: TGTGCCAGCAGCTTACGTAGGTCCAGCTACGAGCAGTACTTC
V: TRBV5-1; J: TRBJ1-2; size: many; D: .; CDR3: CASSDKNYGYTF; DNA: TGCGCCAGCAGCGACAAGAACTATGGCTACACCTTC
V: TRBV5-1; J: TRBJ2-7; size: .; D: .; CDR3: CASSLGRNAYEQYF; DNA: TGCGCCAGCAGCTTGGGACGGAATGCCTACGAGCAGTACTTC
V: TRBV7-2; J: TRBJ1-2; size: .; D: TRBD1; CDR3: CAGWADRVHGYTF; DNA: TGTGCCGGATGGGCCGACAGGGTCCATGGCTACACCTTC
V: TRBV7-2; J: TRBJ2-7; size: many; D: TRBD1; CDR3: CASSLAGTENYEQYF; DNA: TGTGCCAGCAGCTTAGCCGGGACAGAAAACTACGAGCAGTACTTC
V: TRBV5-4; J: TRBJ1-6; size: .; D: TRBD1; CDR3: CASSLNRGTSPLHF; DNA: TGTGCCAGCAGCTTGAACAGGGGAACTTCACCCCTCCACTTT
V: TRBV12-3/TRBV12-4; J: TRBJ1-6; size: many; D: .; CDR3: CASSPILRNSPLHF; DNA: TGTGCCAGCAGTCCGATTCTACGGAATTCACCCCTCCACTTT
V: TRBV4-3; J: TRBJ1-4; size: .; D: TRBD1; CDR3: CASSQEIGGVEKLFF; DNA: TGCGCCAGCAGCCAAGAAATAGGGGGCGTAGAAAAACTGTTTTTT
V: TRBV3-1; J: TRBJ1-2; size: many; D: .; CDR3: CASSETTTGYGYTF; DNA: TGTGCCAGCAGCGAAACTACGACCGGCTATGGCTACACCTTC
V: TRBV27; J: TRBJ1-1; size: many; D: .; CDR3: CASSRGRPVNTEAFF; DNA: TGTGCCAGCAGTCGGGGGCGGCCGGTGAACACTGAAGCTTTCTTT
V: TRBV11-2; J: TRBJ2-3; size: .; D: .; CDR3: CASSFHGGSDTDTQYF; DNA: TGTGCCAGCAGCTTCCACGGAGGGTCTGATACAGATACGCAGTATTTT
V: TRBV12-3/TRBV12-4; J: TRBJ1-2; size: many; D: .; CDR3: CASSPWGYGYTF; DNA: TGTGCCAGCAGTCCATGGGGCTATGGCTACACCTTC
V: TRBV10-3; J: TRBJ1-2; size: many; D: TRBD1; CDR3: CAIRAVQGGNGYTF; DNA: TGTGCCATCCGGGCCGTCCAAGGGGGCAATGGCTACACCTTC
V: TRBV25-1; J: TRBJ1-5; size: .; D: .; CDR3: CASSVWREAQPQHF; DNA: TGTGCCAGCAGTGTTTGGAGGGAAGCTCAGCCCCAGCATTTT
V: TRBV10-3; J: TRBJ2-2; size: few; D: .; CDR3: CANQGTNTGELFF; DNA: TGTGCCAATCAGGGGACCAACACCGGGGAGCTGTTTTTT
V: TRBV18; J: TRBJ1-1; size: .; D: .; CDR3: CASSPFTGFEAFF; DNA: TGTGCCAGCTCACCCTTTACAGGGTTTGAAGCTTTCTTT
V: TRBV3-1; J: TRBJ1-6; size: many; D: TRBD1; CDR3: CASSIGQANSPLHF; DNA: TGTGCCAGCAGCATAGGACAGGCCAATTCACCCCTCCACTTT
V: TRBV10-3; J: TRBJ1-4; size: many; D: .; CDR3: CAISSTGSTNEKLFF; DNA: TGTGCCATCAGTTCAACAGGGTCAACTAATGAAAAACTGTTTTTT